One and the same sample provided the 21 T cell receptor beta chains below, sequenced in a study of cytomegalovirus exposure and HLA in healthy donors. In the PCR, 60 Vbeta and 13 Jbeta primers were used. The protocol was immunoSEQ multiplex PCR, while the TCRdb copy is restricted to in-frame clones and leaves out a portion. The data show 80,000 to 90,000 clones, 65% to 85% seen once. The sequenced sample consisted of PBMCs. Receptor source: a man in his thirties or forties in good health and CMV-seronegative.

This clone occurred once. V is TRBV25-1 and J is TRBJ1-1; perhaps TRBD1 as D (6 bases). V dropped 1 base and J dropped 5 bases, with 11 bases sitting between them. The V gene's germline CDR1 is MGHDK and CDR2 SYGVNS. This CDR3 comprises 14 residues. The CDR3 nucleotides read TGTGCCAGCAGTGAATTCATCCAGGGGACTGAAGCTTTCTTT. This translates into CASSEFIQGTEAFF.

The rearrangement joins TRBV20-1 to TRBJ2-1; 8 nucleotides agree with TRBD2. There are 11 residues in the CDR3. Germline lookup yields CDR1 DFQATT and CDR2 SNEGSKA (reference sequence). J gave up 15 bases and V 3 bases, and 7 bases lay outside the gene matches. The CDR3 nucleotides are TGCAGTGCTAGTCTAACGGGGGGGTTGTTCTTC. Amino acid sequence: CSASLTGGLFF.

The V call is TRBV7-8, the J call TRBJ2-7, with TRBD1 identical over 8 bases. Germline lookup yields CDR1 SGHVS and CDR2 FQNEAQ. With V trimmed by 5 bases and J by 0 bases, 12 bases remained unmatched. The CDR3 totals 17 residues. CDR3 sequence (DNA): TGTGCCAGCAGCAAAAAACTCCGGGACAGGTCCTCCTACGAGCAGTACTTC. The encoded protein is CASSKKLRDRSSYEQYF. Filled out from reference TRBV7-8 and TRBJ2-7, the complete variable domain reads GAGVSQSPRYKVAKRGQDVALRCDPISGHVSLFWYQQALGQGPEFLTYFQNEAQLDKSGLPSDRFFAERPEGSVSTLKIQRTQQEDSAVYLCASSKKLRDRSSYEQYFGPGTRLTVT.

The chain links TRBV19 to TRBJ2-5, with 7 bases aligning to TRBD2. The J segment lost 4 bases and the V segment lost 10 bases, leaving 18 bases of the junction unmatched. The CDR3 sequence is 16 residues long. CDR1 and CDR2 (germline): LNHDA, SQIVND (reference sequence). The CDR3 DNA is TGTGCCACCTCAGGGACTATATCTGTCCTCGGAGAGACCCAGTACTTC. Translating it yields CATSGTISVLGETQYF.

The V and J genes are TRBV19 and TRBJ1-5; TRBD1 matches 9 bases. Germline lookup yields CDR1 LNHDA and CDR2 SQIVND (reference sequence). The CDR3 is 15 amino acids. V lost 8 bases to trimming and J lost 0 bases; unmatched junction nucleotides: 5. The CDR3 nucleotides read TGTGCCAGTGGGACAGGGATGACTAGCAATCAGCCCCAGCATTTT. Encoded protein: CASGTGMTSNQPQHF. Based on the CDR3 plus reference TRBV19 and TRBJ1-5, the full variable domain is DGGITQSPKYLFRKEGQNVTLSCEQNLNHDAMYWYRQDPGQGLRLIYYSQIVNDFQKGDIAEGYSVSREKKESFPLTVTSAQKNPTAFYLCASGTGMTSNQPQHFGDGTRLSIL.

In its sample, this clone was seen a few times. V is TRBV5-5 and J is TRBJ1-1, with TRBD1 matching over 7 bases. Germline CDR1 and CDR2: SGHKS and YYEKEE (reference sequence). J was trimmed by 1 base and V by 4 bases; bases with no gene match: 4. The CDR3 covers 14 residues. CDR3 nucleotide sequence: TGTGCCAGCAGCCGACAGGGATCGAACACTGAAGCTTTCTTT. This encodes CASSRQGSNTEAFF.

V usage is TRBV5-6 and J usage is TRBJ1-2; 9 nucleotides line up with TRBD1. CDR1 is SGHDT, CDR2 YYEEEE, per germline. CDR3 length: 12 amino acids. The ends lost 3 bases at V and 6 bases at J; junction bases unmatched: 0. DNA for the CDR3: TGTGCCAGCAGCTGGGACAGGGATGGCTACACCTTC. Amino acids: CASSWDRDGYTF.

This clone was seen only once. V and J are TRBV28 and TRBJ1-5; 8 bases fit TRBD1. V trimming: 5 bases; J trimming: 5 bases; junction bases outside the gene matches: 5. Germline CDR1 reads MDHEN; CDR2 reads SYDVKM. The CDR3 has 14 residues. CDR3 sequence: CASSTGQGDQPQHF. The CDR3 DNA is TGTGCCAGCAGTACAGGACAGGGTGATCAGCCCCAGCATTTT.

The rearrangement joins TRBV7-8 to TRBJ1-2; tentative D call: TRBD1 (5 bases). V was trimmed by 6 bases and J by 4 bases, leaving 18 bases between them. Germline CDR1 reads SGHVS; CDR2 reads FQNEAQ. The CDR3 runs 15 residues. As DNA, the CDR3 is TGTGCCAGCAGTCCGGAGGGGTTGGATACCTATGGCTACACCTTC. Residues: CASSPEGLDTYGYTF.

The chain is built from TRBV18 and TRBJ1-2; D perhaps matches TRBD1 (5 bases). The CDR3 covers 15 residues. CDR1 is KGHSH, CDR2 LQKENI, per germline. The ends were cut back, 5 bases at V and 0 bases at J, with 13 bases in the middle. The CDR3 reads CASSLQERANYGYTF. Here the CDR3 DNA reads TGTGCCAGCTCATTACAGGAACGAGCTAACTATGGCTACACCTTC.

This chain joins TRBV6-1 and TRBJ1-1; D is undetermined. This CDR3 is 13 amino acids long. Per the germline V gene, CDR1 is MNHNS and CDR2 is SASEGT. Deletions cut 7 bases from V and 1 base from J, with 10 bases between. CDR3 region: CASMATGNTEAFF. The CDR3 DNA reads TGTGCCAGCATGGCCACGGGGAACACTGAAGCTTTCTTT.

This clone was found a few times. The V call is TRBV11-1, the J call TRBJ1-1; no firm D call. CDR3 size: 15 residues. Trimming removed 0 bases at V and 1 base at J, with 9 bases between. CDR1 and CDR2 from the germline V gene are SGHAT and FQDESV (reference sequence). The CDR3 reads CASSLAGRGNTEAFF. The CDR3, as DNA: TGTGCCAGCAGCTTAGCGGGCCGGGGGAACACTGAAGCTTTCTTT.

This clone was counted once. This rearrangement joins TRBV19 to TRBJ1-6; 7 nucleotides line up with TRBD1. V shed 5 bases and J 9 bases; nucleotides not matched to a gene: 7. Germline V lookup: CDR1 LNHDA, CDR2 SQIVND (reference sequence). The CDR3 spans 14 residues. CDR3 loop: CASSLGTEGSPLHF. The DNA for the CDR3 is TGTGCCAGTAGTTTAGGGACAGAGGGTTCACCCCTCCACTTT. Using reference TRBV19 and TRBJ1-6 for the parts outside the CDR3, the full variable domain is DGGITQSPKYLFRKEGQNVTLSCEQNLNHDAMYWYRQDPGQGLRLIYYSQIVNDFQKGDIAEGYSVSREKKESFPLTVTSAQKNPTAFYLCASSLGTEGSPLHFGNGTRLTVT.

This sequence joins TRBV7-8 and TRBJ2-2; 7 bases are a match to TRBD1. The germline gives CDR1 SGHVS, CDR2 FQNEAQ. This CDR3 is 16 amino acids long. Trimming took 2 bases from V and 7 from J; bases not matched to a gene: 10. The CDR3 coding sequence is TGTGCCAGCAGCTTAAGTTCCACAGGGGCAGTCGGGGAGCTGTTTTTT. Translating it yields CASSLSSTGAVGELFF.

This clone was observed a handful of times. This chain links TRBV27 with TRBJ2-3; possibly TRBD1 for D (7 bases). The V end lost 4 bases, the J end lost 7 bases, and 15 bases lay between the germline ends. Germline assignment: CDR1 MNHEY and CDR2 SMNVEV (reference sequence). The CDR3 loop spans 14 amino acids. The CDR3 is CASSSTGAGNTQYF. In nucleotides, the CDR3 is TGTGCCAGCAGTTCAACAGGGGCGGGAAATACGCAGTATTTT.

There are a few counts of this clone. CDR3 in DNA: TGTGCCATCAGCCACAGGGGGAGCGACACTGAAGCTTTCTTT. Translation: CAISHRGSDTEAFF. This chain joins TRBV10-3 and TRBJ1-1, with 8 bases matching TRBD1. The CDR3 has 14 residues. Trimming took 6 bases from V and 3 from J; bases not matched to a gene: 6. CDR1 and CDR2 (germline): ENHRY, SYGVKD.

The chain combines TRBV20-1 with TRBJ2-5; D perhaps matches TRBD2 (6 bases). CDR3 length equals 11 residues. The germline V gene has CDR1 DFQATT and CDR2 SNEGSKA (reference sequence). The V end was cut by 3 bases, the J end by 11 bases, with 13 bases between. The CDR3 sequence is CSARGIREQYF. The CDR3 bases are TGCAGTGCTAGGGGTATCCGGGAGCAGTACTTC.

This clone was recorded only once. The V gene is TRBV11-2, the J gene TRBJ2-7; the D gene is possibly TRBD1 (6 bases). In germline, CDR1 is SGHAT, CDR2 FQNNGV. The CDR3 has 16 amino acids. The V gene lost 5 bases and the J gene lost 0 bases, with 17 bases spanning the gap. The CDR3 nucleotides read TGTGCCAGCAGCCCCTGGGACACGTTAAGCTCCTACGAGCAGTACTTC. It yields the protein CASSPWDTLSSYEQYF. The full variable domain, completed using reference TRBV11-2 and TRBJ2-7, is EAGVAQSPRYKIIEKRQSVAFWCNPISGHATLYWYQQILGQGPKLLIQFQNNGVVDDSQLPKDRFSAERLKGVDSTLKIQPAKLEDSAVYLCASSPWDTLSSYEQYFGPGTRLTVT.

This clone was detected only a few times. Here the CDR3 reads CASSTRISNQPQHF. CDR3 bases: TGTGCCAGCAGTACCAGGATTAGCAATCAGCCCCAGCATTTT. The chain employs TRBV6-6 and TRBJ1-5; D is uncertain. V was clipped by 5 bases and J by 0 bases, with 8 bases between them. Per the germline V gene, CDR1 is MNHNY and CDR2 is SVGAGI (reference sequence). The CDR3 is 14 residues long.

The CDR3 region has the DNA TGTGCCAGTAGGACGACAGGGGCGGATGGCTACACCTTC. This encodes CASRTTGADGYTF. The rearrangement joins TRBV19 to TRBJ1-2; TRBD1 agrees at 8 bases. The CDR3 contains 13 residues. Germline-derived CDR1 and CDR2 are LNHDA and SQIVND (reference sequence). J was trimmed by 6 bases and V by 6 bases; bases with no gene match: 6.

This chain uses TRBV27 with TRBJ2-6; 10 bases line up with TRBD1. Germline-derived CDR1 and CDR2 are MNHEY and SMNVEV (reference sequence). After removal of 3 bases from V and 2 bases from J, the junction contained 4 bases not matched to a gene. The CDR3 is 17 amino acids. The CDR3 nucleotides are TGTGCCAGCAGTTTCCGGACAGGGGGGGCTGGGGCCAACGTCCTGACTTTC. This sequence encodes CASSFRTGGAGANVLTF.